These 8 T cell receptor beta chains came from one sample sequenced in a study of T cell responses to AZD1222 COVID-19 vaccine. Assay: immunoSEQ multiplex PCR; the TCRdb copy retains only in-frame clones and omits some. The sample yields about 150,000 clones, 94% seen once. Sequences were derived from peripheral blood, sampled on day 0 of AZD1222 vaccination. Source of these receptors: an adult in good health.

This clone was seen just once. This chain joins TRBV2 and TRBJ1-5; 7 bases match TRBD1. V lost 7 bases and J lost 6; bases outside the gene matches: 9. The CDR3 length is 14 residues. Germline V gene data show CDR1 as SNHLY and CDR2 as FYNNEI. In DNA form, the CDR3 reads TGTGCCAGCACCCCAGACAGGGTTGGTCAGCCCCAGCATTTT. It translates to CASTPDRVGQPQHF.

The rearrangement uses TRBV19 and TRBJ1-2; 9 bases agree with TRBD1. V lost 7 bases and J lost 6; bases outside the gene matches: 6. CDR3 length: 13 amino acids. CDR1 and CDR2 (germline): LNHDA, SQIVND (reference sequence). The DNA of the CDR3 is TGTGCCAGTACCCCCGGGACAGGGAATGGCTACACCTTC. As protein: CASTPGTGNGYTF.

V and J are TRBV5-1 and TRBJ2-7, with 9 bases aligning to TRBD1. The CDR3 contains 14 residues. Losses at the gene ends were 0 bases for V and 6 bases for J; bases not matched to a gene: 4. CDR1 is SGHRS, CDR2 YFSETQ, per germline. The CDR3 protein is CASSLAGTGTEQYV. The CDR3, as DNA: TGCGCCAGCAGCTTGGCCGGGACAGGGACCGAGCAGTACGTC.

The rearrangement joins TRBV5-5 to TRBJ1-1; tentatively, D is TRBD1 (5 bases). The CDR3 runs 14 residues. CDR1 SGHKS and CDR2 YYEKEE come from the germline V gene (reference sequence). V was trimmed by 1 base and J by 1 base, leaving 8 bases between them. The CDR3 DNA follows: TGTGCCAGCAGCTTGTGGCAGGGGAACACTGAAGCTTTCTTT. It translates to CASSLWQGNTEAFF.

The genes are TRBV19 and TRBJ1-1; D remains ambiguous. CDR3 length: 14 residues. Germline-derived CDR1 and CDR2 are LNHDA and SQIVND (reference sequence). Trimming took off 3 bases at V and 4 bases at J, with 12 bases between the two ends. In DNA, the CDR3 is TGTGCCAGTAGTATGTTGTTAGTAGCCACTGAAGCTTTCTTT. Translation: CASSMLLVATEAFF.

The V call is TRBV7-2, the J call TRBJ2-7, with a weak D call TRBD1 (5 bases). The CDR3 spans 13 residues. Germline V gene lookup returns CDR1 SGHTA and CDR2 FQGNSA. Trimming took 6 bases from V and 0 from J, leaving 9 bases between them. The CDR3 DNA reads as TGTGCCAGCAGTCCTGACAGCTCCTACGAGCAGTACGTC. It translates to CASSPDSSYEQYV.

The J gene is TRBJ1-3, the V gene TRBV12-3 or TRBV12-4; D call uncertain. The CDR3 has 11 amino acids. V lost 4 bases to trimming and J lost 6 bases, with 4 bases between them. DNA for the CDR3: TGTGCCAGCAGTTCGGAAAACACCATATATTTT. Amino acid sequence: CASSSENTIYF.

This chain connects TRBV9 to TRBJ1-6, with unresolved D. The V gene's germline CDR1 is SGDLS and CDR2 YYNGEE. The length of the CDR3 is 16 residues. With 1 base removed from V and 0 bases from J, the gap between germline ends came to 8 bases. DNA of the CDR3: TGTGCCAGCAGCGTATTGGCAAGCTCCTATAATTCACCCCTCCACTTT. It encodes CASSVLASSYNSPLHF. Together with reference TRBV9 and TRBJ1-6, the CDR3 gives the full variable domain: DSGVTQTPKHLITATGQRVTLRCSPRSGDLSVYWYQQSLDQGLQFLIQYYNGEERAKGNILERFSAQQFPDLHSELNLSSLELGDSALYFCASSVLASSYNSPLHFGNGTRLTVT.